The 15 T cell receptor beta chains in this list originate from one sample, sequenced in a study of shared clonotypes between healthy human individuals. Produced via immunoSEQ multiplex PCR; TCRdb's table is partial and in-frame only. The data show 1.5 million to 1.9 million clones, approximately 98% seen once. The sequenced sample consisted of naive CD4+ T cells sorted from blood. Subset: CD45RA+ positively selected. The source of these receptors is a man in his thirties or forties in good health.

Turning to this clone: Other DNA sequences in this specimen translate into the identical CDR3. V and J are TRBV5-1 and TRBJ2-3; 7 bases line up with TRBD1. V dropped 1 base and J dropped 3; count of bases not matched to a gene: 5. From germline, CDR1 is SGHRS and CDR2 YFSETQ. This CDR3 has 15 amino acids. CDR3 in DNA: TGCGCCAGCAGCTTGCTGGCAGGGGGTACAGATACGCAGTATTTT. Translation gives CASSLLAGGTDTQYF.

V usage is TRBV10-2 and J usage is TRBJ2-2; weak D call: TRBD2 (5 bases). CDR3 length: 13 amino acids. Trimming took 6 bases from V and 6 from J, leaving 11 bases between them. The germline V gene encodes CDR1 WSHSY and CDR2 SAAADI. In DNA, the CDR3 is TGCGCCAGCAGCTCTAGCTTAGCCGGGGAGCTGTTTTTT. Amino acid sequence: CASSSSLAGELFF.

The V and J genes are TRBV27 and TRBJ2-1, with 8 bases that match TRBD1. V gave up 5 bases and J gave up 3 bases; unmatched junction bases: 9. This CDR3 region has 16 residues. Germline CDR1 reads MNHEY; CDR2 reads SMNVEV (reference sequence). CDR3 in amino acids: CASSPETGDYYNEQFF. CDR3 sequence (DNA): TGTGCCAGCAGTCCCGAGACAGGGGATTACTACAATGAGCAGTTCTTC.

The genes are TRBV5-1 and TRBJ1-2; 10 bases match TRBD1. V lost 2 bases to trimming and J lost 6 bases; unmatched junction nucleotides: 1. CDR3 length: 13 amino acids. Germline V gene data show CDR1 as SGHRS and CDR2 as YFSETQ. The CDR3 protein is CASSFGTGDGYTF. CDR3 DNA sequence: TGCGCCAGCAGCTTCGGGACAGGGGATGGCTACACCTTC.

The V gene is TRBV19, the J gene TRBJ1-1; 8 bases agree with TRBD1. The length of the CDR3 is 12 residues. V dropped 9 bases and J dropped 2; count of bases not matched to a gene: 2. Germline V gene data show CDR1 as LNHDA and CDR2 as SQIVND (reference sequence). The CDR3 bases are TGTGCCAGGGGACAGGATAACACTGAAGCTTTCTTT. Translation gives CARGQDNTEAFF.

This chain uses TRBV6-5 with TRBJ1-1, with D possibly TRBD1 on 5 matching bases. This CDR3 has 11 residues. Germline V gives CDR1 MNHEY, CDR2 SVGAGI. Trimming stripped 10 bases from V and 9 bases from J, with 15 bases between. This CDR3 reads CATQYQGQAFF. The CDR3 DNA reads as TGTGCCACCCAGTATCAGGGTCAAGCTTTCTTT.

J is TRBJ1-1 and V is TRBV5-1; 7 bases map to TRBD1. The CDR3 is 13 residues long. The germline gives CDR1 SGHRS, CDR2 YFSETQ. V lost 5 bases and J lost 7; bases outside the gene matches: 8. CDR3 bases: TGCGCCAGCAGTTCACCTGGGACAGATGAAGCTTTCTTT. It codes for CASSSPGTDEAFF.

The genes are TRBV30 and TRBJ2-2; 7 bases fit TRBD1. With V trimmed by 4 bases and J by 1 base, 6 bases remained unmatched. Per the germline V gene, CDR1 is GTSNPN and CDR2 is SVGIG (reference sequence). The CDR3 totals 15 residues. The DNA of the CDR3 is TGTGCCTGGATACCGGGACAGAAGAACACCGGGGAGCTGTTTTTT. The encoded protein is CAWIPGQKNTGELFF.

The rearrangement links TRBV27 to TRBJ2-7; 11 nucleotides match TRBD2. This CDR3 is 15 amino acids long. Germline V gene lookup returns CDR1 MNHEY and CDR2 SMNVEV (reference sequence). Trimming took 6 bases from V and 4 from J; bases not matched to a gene: 8. Here the CDR3 reads CASRRLAGLAYEQYF. In nucleotides, the CDR3 is TGTGCCAGCAGAAGACTAGCGGGGCTGGCTTACGAGCAGTACTTC.

J is TRBJ2-7 and V is TRBV29-1; D is possibly TRBD1 (6 bases). The V gene lost 3 bases and the J gene lost 5 bases, with 17 bases spanning the gap. Germline V gene sequence: CDR1 SQVTM, CDR2 ANQGSEA. The CDR3 has 14 residues. The CDR3 loop reads CSVEGIRGMDEQYF. In DNA, the CDR3 is TGCAGCGTTGAGGGTATTAGGGGGATGGACGAGCAGTACTTC.

This chain connects TRBV18 to TRBJ2-7; 10 nucleotides align to TRBD2. CDR3 length equals 16 residues. The junction had 8 bases not matched to a gene; V was cut back by 2 bases and J by 4 bases. Germline V gene data show CDR1 as KGHSH and CDR2 as LQKENI. CDR3 loop: CASSPSTSGALYEQYF. The CDR3 DNA follows: TGTGCCAGCTCACCATCCACTAGCGGGGCCCTTTACGAGCAGTACTTC.

The chain uses TRBV12-5 and TRBJ1-1; 9 nucleotides align to TRBD1. The V and J ends lost 4 bases and 6 bases, in that order; junction bases with no gene match: 12. Per the germline V gene, CDR1 is LGHNT and CDR2 is FRNRAP. This CDR3 spans 16 amino acids. The CDR3 nucleotides read TGTGCTAGTGGTTCCCCTTTTGGGACAGGGAGTCCTGAAGCTTTCTTT. It is translated as CASGSPFGTGSPEAFF.

This clone has a single count. This sequence joins TRBV6-5 and TRBJ2-1; D is ambiguous. CDR3 length equals 12 residues. V lost 2 bases, J lost 13 bases, and 12 bases lay in between. Germline V gives CDR1 MNHEY, CDR2 SVGAGI. CDR3 in amino acids: CASSYRLSVQFF. For the CDR3, the DNA is TGTGCCAGCAGTTACCGATTATCAGTACAGTTCTTC.

The chain is built from TRBV4-3 and TRBJ2-1, with 8 bases that match TRBD1. The CDR3 covers 14 residues. After removal of 3 bases from V and 4 bases from J, the junction contained 2 bases not matched to a gene. Germline V gene lookup returns CDR1 LGHNA and CDR2 YSLEER. The CDR3 is CASSQNRGYNEQFF. For the CDR3, the DNA is TGCGCCAGCAGCCAGAACAGGGGGTACAATGAGCAGTTCTTC.

This clone appeared a few times. The chain carries TRBV28 and TRBJ2-7, with 7 bases identical to TRBD1. The trim removed 8 bases at V and 5 bases at J, leaving 12 bases unmatched. The CDR3 has 14 amino acids. CDR1 is MDHEN, CDR2 SYDVKM, per germline. As DNA, the CDR3 is TGTGCCAGCGCAACCCCGGGACAGACCCACGAGCAGTACTTC. Its translation: CASATPGQTHEQYF.